This TCR beta chain was identified during a study of T cell repertoires in ileal Crohn's disease. Eligibility required adulthood, ileal or ileocolonic Crohn's disease and indicated ileocolonic resection. The germline gives CDR1 GTSNPN, CDR2 SVGIG (reference sequence). V shed 2 bases, J shed 5 bases, and the junction held 8 bases outside the gene matches. The CDR3 extends over 15 amino acids. TCRdb's table, derived via immunoSEQ multiplex PCR, lists solely in-frame clones and lacks some. The sample has 11,000 to 15,000 clones; roughly 78% are singletons. The clonotype originates from an adult with Crohn's disease. Material: ileal tissue. The chain uses TRBV30 and TRBJ1-5, with 8 positions matching TRBD1. In DNA, the CDR3 is TGTGCCTGGAGTAAAAGAACAGGGGGAGATCAGCCCCAGCATTTT. It encodes CAWSKRTGGDQPQHF.